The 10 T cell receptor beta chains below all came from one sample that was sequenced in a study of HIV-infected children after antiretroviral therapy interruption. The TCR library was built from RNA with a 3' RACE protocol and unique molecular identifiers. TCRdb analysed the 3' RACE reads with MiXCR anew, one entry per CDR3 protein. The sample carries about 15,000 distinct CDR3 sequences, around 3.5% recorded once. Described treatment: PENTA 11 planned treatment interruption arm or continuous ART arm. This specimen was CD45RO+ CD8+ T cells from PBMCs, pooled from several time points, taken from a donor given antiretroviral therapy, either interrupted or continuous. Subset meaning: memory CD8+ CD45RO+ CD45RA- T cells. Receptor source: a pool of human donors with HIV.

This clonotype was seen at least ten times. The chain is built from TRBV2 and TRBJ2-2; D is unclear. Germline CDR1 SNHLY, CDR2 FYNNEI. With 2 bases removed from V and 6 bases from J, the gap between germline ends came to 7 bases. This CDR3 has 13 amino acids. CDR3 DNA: TGTGCCAGCAGTGAAATAGGTGCCGGGGAGCTGTTTTTT. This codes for CASSEIGAGELFF.

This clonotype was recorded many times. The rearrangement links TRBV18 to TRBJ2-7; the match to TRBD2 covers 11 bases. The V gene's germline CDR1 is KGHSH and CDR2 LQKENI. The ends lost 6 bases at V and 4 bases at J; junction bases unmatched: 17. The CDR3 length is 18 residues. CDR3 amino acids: CASSRLAGKVGHDYEQYF. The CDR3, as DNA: TGTGCCAGCTCGCGACTAGCGGGGAAGGTAGGCCACGATTACGAGCAGTACTTC.

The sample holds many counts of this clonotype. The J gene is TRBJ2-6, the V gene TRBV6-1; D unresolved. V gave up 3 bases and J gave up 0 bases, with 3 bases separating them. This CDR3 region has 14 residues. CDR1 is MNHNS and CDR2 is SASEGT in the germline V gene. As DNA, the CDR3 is TGTGCCAGCAGTGAGGTCTCTGGGGCCAACGTCCTGACTTTC. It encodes CASSEVSGANVLTF.

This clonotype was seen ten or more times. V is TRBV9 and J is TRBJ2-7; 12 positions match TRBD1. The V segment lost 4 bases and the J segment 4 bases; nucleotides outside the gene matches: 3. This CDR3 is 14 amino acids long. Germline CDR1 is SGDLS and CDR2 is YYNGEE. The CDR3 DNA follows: TGTGCCAGCAGCCTGGGACAGGGGGCGTACGAGCAGTACTTC. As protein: CASSLGQGAYEQYF.

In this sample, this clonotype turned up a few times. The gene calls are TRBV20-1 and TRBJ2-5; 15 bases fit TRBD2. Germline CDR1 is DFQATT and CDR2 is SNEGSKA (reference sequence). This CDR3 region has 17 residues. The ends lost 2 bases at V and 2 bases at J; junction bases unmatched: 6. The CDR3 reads CSARSGLAGGGQETQYF. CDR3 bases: TGCAGTGCTAGAAGCGGACTAGCGGGGGGGGGACAAGAGACCCAGTACTTC.

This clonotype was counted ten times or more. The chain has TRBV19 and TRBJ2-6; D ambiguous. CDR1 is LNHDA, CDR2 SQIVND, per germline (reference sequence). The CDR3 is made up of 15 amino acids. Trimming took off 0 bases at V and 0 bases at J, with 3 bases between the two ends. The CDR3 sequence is CASSIEDSGANVLTF. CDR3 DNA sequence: TGTGCCAGTAGTATAGAAGACTCTGGGGCCAACGTCCTGACTTTC.

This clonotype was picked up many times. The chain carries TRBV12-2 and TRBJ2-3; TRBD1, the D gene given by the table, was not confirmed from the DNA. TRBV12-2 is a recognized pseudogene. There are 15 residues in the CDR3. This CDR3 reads CASRLATGGTDTQYF. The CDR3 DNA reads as TGTGCAAGTCGCTTAGCGACAGGGGGCACAGATACGCAGTATTTT.

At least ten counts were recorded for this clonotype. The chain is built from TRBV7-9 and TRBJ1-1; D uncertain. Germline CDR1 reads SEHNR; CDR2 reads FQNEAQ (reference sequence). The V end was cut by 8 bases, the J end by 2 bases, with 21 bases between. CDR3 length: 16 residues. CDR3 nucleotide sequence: TGTGCCAGCCTTTCCCAATCGGGAGGACTAAACACTGAAGCTTTCTTT. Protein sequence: CASLSQSGGLNTEAFF.

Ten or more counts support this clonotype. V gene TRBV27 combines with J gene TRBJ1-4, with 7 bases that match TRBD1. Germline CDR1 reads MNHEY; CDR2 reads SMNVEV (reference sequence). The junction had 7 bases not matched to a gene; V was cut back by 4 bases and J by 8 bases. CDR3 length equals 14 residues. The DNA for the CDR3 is TGTGCCAGCAGTTCCTGGGACAGCGAGGAAAAACTGTTTTTT. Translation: CASSSWDSEEKLFF. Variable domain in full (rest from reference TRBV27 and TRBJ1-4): EAQVTQNPRYLITVTGKKLTVTCSQNMNHEYMSWYRQDPGLGLRQIYYSMNVEVTDKGDVPEGYKVSRKEKRNFPLILESPSPNQTSLYFCASSSWDSEEKLFFGSGTQLSVL.

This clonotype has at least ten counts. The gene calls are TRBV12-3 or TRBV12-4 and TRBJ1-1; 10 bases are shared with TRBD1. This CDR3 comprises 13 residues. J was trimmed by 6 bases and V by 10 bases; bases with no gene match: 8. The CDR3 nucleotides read TGTGCCACCGCGGGGGACAGGGGTTCTGAAGCTTTCTTT. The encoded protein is CATAGDRGSEAFF.